A single sample is the source of the 7 T cell receptor beta chains below, sequenced in a study of OX40 agonist ivuxolimab in advanced cancers. Library preparation was by the immunoSEQ multiplex PCR assay. TCRdb obtained this table from immuneACCESS and retained in-frame rearrangements with V and J assigned. These tables miss some clones; where compared with another copy, unresolved V genes account for less than half of the shortfall, and the remainder is unexplained. In all, the sample holds 50,000 to 70,000 clones, and 84% of those were seen once. Roughly 0.6% of the sample is taken by the ten largest. The sample in question was CD4+ or CD8+ T cells sorted from blood, obtained in a trial of the OX40 agonist ivuxolimab. All receptors derive from an adult with an advanced solid tumor such as melanoma, head and neck, liver or kidney cancer.

The chain couples TRBV5-1 to TRBJ2-1; 7 positions agree with TRBD1. The CDR3 length is 15 residues. V was pared by 4 bases and J by 4 bases, with 8 bases of the junction left unmatched. Per the germline V gene, CDR1 is SGHRS and CDR2 is YFSETQ. The CDR3 DNA sequence: TGCGCCAGCAGCATAGGACAGGCGAATTACAATGAGCAGTTCTTC. The encoded protein is CASSIGQANYNEQFF. Based on the CDR3 plus reference TRBV5-1 and TRBJ2-1, the full variable domain is KAGVTQTPRYLIKTRGQQVTLSCSPISGHRSVSWYQQTPGQGLQFLFEYFSETQRNKGNFPGRFSGRQFSNSRSEMNVSTLELGDSALYLCASSIGQANYNEQFFGPGTRLTVL.

With respect to this clone: Other nucleotide sequences in the sample specify the same CDR3. V is TRBV4-1 and J is TRBJ1-5, with D possibly being TRBD1 (5 bases). The CDR3 consists of 14 residues. Trimming left V 0 bases short and J 12 bases short, with 15 bases between. Per germline, CDR1 MGHRA and CDR2 YSYEKL. In nucleotides, the CDR3 is TGCGCCAGCAGCCAAGAGACGGGGCCCCTGTTCCAGCATTTT. Translating it yields CASSQETGPLFQHF.

The chain has TRBV11-2 and TRBJ2-5; 9 bases fit TRBD2. In germline, CDR1 is SGHAT, CDR2 FQNNGV. The CDR3 is 16 amino acids. With V trimmed by 1 base and J by 2 bases, 5 bases remained unmatched. CDR3 protein: CASSLGVAGVQETQYF. The CDR3 DNA follows: TGTGCCAGCAGCTTAGGCGTAGCGGGGGTGCAAGAGACCCAGTACTTC.

The gene calls are TRBV28 and TRBJ1-2; 12 nucleotides agree with TRBD1. Germline-derived CDR1 and CDR2 are MDHEN and SYDVKM. V lost 3 bases, J lost 0 bases, and 5 bases stayed unmatched. This CDR3 comprises 17 residues. The chain's CDR3 is CASSLGQGATSNYGYTF. The CDR3 DNA sequence: TGTGCCAGCAGTTTGGGACAGGGGGCGACCTCTAACTATGGCTACACCTTC.

This chain uses TRBV11-3 with TRBJ1-1; D unresolved. The V gene's germline CDR1 is SGHNT and CDR2 YENEEA. V dropped 3 bases and J dropped 11 bases, with 4 bases sitting between them. The CDR3 covers 9 residues. CDR3 loop: CASSFGAFF. The CDR3 nucleotides are TGTGCCAGCAGCTTTGGTGCTTTCTTT.

J is TRBJ1-2 and V is TRBV19; D is unresolved. Germline V gene sequence: CDR1 LNHDA, CDR2 SQIVND (reference sequence). Trimming shortened V by 7 bases and J by 5 bases, and 17 bases separated the two germline ends. The CDR3 runs to 14 residues. DNA of the CDR3: TGTGCCAGTACCCCTTCTTTAGGCCCTTATGGCTACACCTTC. Protein: CASTPSLGPYGYTF.

The chain employs TRBV11-2 and TRBJ2-5; TRBD2 matches 7 bases. Germline CDR1 and CDR2: SGHAT and FQNNGV. The CDR3 length is 15 residues. Trimming removed 5 bases from V and 7 bases from J; junction bases left unmatched: 13. In DNA form, the CDR3 reads TGTGCCAGCAGCCCCGGGGGAGGGACCGCAAGGACCCAGTACTTC. Residues: CASSPGGGTARTQYF.